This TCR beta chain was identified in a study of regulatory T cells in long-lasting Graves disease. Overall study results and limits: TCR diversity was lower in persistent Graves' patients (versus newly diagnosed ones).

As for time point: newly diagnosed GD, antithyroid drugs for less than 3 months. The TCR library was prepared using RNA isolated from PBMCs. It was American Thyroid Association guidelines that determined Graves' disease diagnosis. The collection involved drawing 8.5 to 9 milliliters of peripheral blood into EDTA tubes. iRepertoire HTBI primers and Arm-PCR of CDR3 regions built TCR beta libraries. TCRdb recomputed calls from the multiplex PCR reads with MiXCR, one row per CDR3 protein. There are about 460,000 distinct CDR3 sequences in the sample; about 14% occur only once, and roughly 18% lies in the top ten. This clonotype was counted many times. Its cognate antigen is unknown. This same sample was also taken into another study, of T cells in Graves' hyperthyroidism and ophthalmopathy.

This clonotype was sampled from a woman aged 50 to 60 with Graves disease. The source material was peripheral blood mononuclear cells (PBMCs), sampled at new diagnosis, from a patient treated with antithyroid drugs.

CDR3 nucleotide sequence: TGTGCCAGCAGCCAAGATTTGGGACTTTCCTACGAGCAGTACTTC. Translated, it gives CASSQDLGLSYEQYF. The V call is TRBV3-1, the J call TRBJ2-7, with D perhaps matching TRBD2 (6 bases). The CDR3 totals 15 residues. The V and J ends lost 0 bases and 1 base respectively, with 10 bases between them. The germline V gene has CDR1 LGHDT and CDR2 YNNKEL (reference sequence).